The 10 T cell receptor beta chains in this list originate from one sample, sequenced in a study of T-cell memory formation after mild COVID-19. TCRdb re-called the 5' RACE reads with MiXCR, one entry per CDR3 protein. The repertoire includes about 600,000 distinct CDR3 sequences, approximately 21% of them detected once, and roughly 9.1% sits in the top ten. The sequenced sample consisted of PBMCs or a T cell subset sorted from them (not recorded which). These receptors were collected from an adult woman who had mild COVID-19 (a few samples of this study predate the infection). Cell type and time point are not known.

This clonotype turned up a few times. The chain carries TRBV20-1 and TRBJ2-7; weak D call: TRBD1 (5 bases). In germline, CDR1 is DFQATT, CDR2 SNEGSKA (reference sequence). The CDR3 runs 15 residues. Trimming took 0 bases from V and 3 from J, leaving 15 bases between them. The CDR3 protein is CSARDGAGSNYEQYF. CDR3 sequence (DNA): TGCAGTGCTAGAGATGGGGCAGGTTCAAACTACGAGCAGTACTTC.

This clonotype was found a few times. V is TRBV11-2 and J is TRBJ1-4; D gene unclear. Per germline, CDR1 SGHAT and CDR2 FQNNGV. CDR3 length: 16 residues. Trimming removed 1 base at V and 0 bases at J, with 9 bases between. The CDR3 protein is CASSLGEGATNEKLFF. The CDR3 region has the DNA TGTGCCAGCAGCTTAGGGGAGGGTGCAACTAATGAAAAACTGTTTTTT.

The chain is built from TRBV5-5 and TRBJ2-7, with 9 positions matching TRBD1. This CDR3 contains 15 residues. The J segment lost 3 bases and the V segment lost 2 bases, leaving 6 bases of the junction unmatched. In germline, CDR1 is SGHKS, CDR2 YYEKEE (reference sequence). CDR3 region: CASSFGGQGHYEQYF. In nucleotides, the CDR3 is TGTGCCAGCAGCTTTGGGGGACAGGGCCACTACGAGCAGTACTTC.

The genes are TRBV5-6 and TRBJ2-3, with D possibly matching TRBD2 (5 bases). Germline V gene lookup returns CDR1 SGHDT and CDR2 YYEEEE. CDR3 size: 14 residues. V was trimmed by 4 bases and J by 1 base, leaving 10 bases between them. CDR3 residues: CASSDLRGTDTQYF. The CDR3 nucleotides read TGTGCCAGCAGCGACTTGAGGGGCACAGATACGCAGTATTTT.

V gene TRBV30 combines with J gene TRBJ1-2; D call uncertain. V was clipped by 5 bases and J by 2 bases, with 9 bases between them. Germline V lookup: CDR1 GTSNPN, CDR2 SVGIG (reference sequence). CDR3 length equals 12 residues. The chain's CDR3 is CAWQTGNYGYTF. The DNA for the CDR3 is TGTGCCTGGCAGACGGGAAACTATGGCTACACCTTC. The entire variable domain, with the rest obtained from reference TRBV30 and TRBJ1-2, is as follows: SQTIHQWPATLVQPVGSPLSLECTVEGTSNPNLYWYRQAAGRGLQLLFYSVGIGQISSEVPQNLSASRPQDRQFILSSKKLLLSDSGFYLCAWQTGNYGYTFGSGTRLTVV.

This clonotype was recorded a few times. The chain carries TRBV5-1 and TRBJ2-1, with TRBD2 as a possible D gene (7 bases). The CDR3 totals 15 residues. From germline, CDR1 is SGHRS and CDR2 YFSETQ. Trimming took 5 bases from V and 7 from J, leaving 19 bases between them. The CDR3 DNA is TGCGCCAGCAGTGAAGTGGGGGGGCGTGGAAATGAGCAGTTCTTC. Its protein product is CASSEVGGRGNEQFF.

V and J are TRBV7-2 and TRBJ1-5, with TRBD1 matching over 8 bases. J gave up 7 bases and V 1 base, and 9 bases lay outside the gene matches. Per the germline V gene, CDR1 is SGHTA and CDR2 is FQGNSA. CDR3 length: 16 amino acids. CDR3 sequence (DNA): TGTGCCAGCAGCTTAGAGCAGGGGGCTTTTGGGCAGCCCCAGCATTTT. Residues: CASSLEQGAFGQPQHF. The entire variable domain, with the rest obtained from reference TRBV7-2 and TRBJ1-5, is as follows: GAGVSQSPSNKVTEKGKDVELRCDPISGHTALYWYRQSLGQGLEFLIYFQGNSAPDKSGLPSDRFSAERTGGSVSTLTIQRTQQEDSAVYLCASSLEQGAFGQPQHFGDGTRLSIL.

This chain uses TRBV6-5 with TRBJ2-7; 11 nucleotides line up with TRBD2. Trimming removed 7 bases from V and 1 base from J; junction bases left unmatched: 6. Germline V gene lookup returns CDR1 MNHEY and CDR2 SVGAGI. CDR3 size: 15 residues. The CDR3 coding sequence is TGTGCCAGCATTTCTACTAGCGGGGGTTCCTACGAGCAGTACTTC. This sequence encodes CASISTSGGSYEQYF.

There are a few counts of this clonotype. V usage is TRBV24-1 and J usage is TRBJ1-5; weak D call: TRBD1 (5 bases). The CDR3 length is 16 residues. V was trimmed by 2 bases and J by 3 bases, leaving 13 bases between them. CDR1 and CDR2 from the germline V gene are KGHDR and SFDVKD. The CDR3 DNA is TGTGCCACCAGTGATTCAGTTACAGGTTTCAATCAGCCCCAGCATTTT. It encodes CATSDSVTGFNQPQHF.

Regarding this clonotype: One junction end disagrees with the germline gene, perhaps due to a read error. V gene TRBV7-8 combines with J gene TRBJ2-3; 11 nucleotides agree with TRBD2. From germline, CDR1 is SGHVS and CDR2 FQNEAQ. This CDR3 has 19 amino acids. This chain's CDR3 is CASSLRRAFTSGSRDTQYF. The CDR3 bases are TGTGCCAGCAGCTTACGTCGCGCCTTTACTAGCGGGAGCAGAGATACGCAGTATTTT.